Below, 8 T cell receptor beta chains from the same sample are listed, as sequenced in a study of blood T cell repertoires in COVID-19. Profiled with immunoSEQ multiplex PCR; TCRdb holds only in-frame clones, not every one. The data hold tens of thousands of clones, with about 90% observed a single time. The sequenced sample consisted of peripheral blood. Source of these receptors: a human donor in a cohort sampled during active COVID-19.

This chain joins TRBV5-4 and TRBJ1-1; 7 bases are a match to TRBD1. Germline V CDR1 and CDR2: SGHNT, YYREEE (reference sequence). The CDR3 runs 15 residues. Trimming removed 4 bases from V and 5 bases from J; junction bases left unmatched: 11. As DNA, the CDR3 is TGTGCCAGCAGCCCCTACGAGGGGGCACGGACTGAAGCTTTCTTT. Amino acids: CASSPYEGARTEAFF.

In DNA form, the CDR3 reads TGTGCCAGCAGTGAATGGCAACTAGAGCAGTTCTTC. Its protein is CASSEWQLEQFF. The V and J genes are TRBV2 and TRBJ2-1; no definite D call. Trimming cost V 2 bases and J 10 bases, with 9 bases left between them. There are 12 residues in the CDR3. Germline V gives CDR1 SNHLY, CDR2 FYNNEI. The variable domain in full, with the rest retrieved from reference TRBV2 and TRBJ2-1, is EPEVTQTPSHQVTQMGQEVILRCVPISNHLYFYWYRQILGQKVEFLVSFYNNEISEKSEIFDDQFSVERPDGSNFTLKIRSTKLEDSAMYFCASSEWQLEQFFGPGTRLTVL.

The J gene is TRBJ2-5, the V gene TRBV7-8; 8 nucleotides line up with TRBD2. The CDR3 is 16 residues long. Germline V gene data show CDR1 as SGHVS and CDR2 as FQNEAQ. V was pared by 5 bases and J by 4 bases, with 12 bases of the junction left unmatched. The CDR3 region is CASSPNAGTRGETQYF. In DNA, the CDR3 is TGTGCCAGCAGCCCGAACGCCGGGACTAGGGGAGAGACCCAGTACTTC.

The rearrangement links TRBV4-3 to TRBJ2-3; D ambiguous. Trimming took 2 bases from V and 3 from J, leaving 12 bases between them. The CDR3 extends over 15 amino acids. Germline V gene sequence: CDR1 LGHNA, CDR2 YSLEER. The CDR3 DNA is TGCGCCAGCAGCCAACAAAACACCCTTACAGATACGCAGTATTTT. The encoded protein is CASSQQNTLTDTQYF.

The chain has TRBV10-1 and TRBJ2-1, with 9 positions matching TRBD1. The trim removed 10 bases at V and 5 bases at J, leaving 12 bases unmatched. This CDR3 spans 15 amino acids. Germline CDR1 reads WNHNN; CDR2 reads SYGVQD (reference sequence). The DNA for the CDR3 is TGCGCCAAAGTTACACCGGGACAGGGAGACAATGAGCAGTTCTTC. It is translated as CAKVTPGQGDNEQFF.

This clone was observed once. The chain carries TRBV3-1 (or the pseudogene TRBV3-2) and TRBJ2-7, with D perhaps TRBD1 (5 bases). There are 14 residues in the CDR3. Per the germline V gene, CDR1 is LGHDT and CDR2 is YNNKEL (reference sequence). V lost 7 bases and J 2 bases, leaving 15 bases between the germline ends. In nucleotides, the CDR3 is TGTGCCAGCAAACGGACCCAGGGCCCCTACGAGCAGTACTTC. It yields the protein CASKRTQGPYEQYF.

The rearrangement uses TRBV6-5 and TRBJ2-2; D might be TRBD2 (6 bases). The CDR3 has 15 residues. The germline V gene has CDR1 MNHEY and CDR2 SVGAGI. V was trimmed by 6 bases and J by 2 bases, leaving 13 bases between them. The CDR3 nucleotides are TGTGCCAGCAGACCGGGGACTGAAAACACCGGGGAGCTGTTTTTT. It translates to CASRPGTENTGELFF.

The chain uses TRBV10-3 and TRBJ2-1; 7 nucleotides match TRBD2. In germline, CDR1 is ENHRY, CDR2 SYGVKD. This CDR3 has 12 amino acids. The V and J ends lost 4 bases and 12 bases, in that order; junction bases with no gene match: 6. The CDR3 loop is CAISGDGGRQFF. The CDR3 DNA is TGTGCCATCAGTGGGGACGGCGGGAGGCAGTTCTTC.